The clone carrying this TCR beta chain was picked up many times. This sample was included in a study of neurological immune-mediated disorders. TCRdb independently ran MiXCR on the 5' RACE reads; one entry per CDR3 protein. The sample lists 50,000 or so distinct CDR3 sequences; around 14% were seen once. Time point noted: longitudinal time-point 2. The ends were cut back, 0 bases at V and 6 bases at J, with 14 bases in the middle. Germline V gene data show CDR1 as LGHNA and CDR2 as YNFKEQ. This CDR3 has 16 residues. Input material: PBMCs. The V gene is TRBV4-2, the J gene TRBJ2-2; no firm D call. This receptor was obtained from a male donor with HTLV-1-associated myelopathy (HAM/TSP). CDR3 nucleotide sequence: TGTGCCAGCAGCCAAGAAAATGGAAGGGTGGCCGGGGAGCTGTTTTTT. It translates to CASSQENGRVAGELFF.